The T cell receptor beta chain described here comes from a study of shared clonotypes between healthy human individuals. Across the whole study: Researchers assigned three CD4 naive, three CD4 memory, two CD8 naive and one CD8 memory plate to each donor. Points from the study as a whole: Clonotypes not shared had lower generation probabilities than those common to all four donors. Sequencing depth was expected to affect clonotype sharing among donors.

Clones were read by immunoSEQ multiplex PCR, and TCRdb kept only the in-frame ones, dropping some. This table holds approximately 500,000 clones, 90% to 97% found once. Negatively enriched CD4+ T cells were divided by CD45RA into naive and memory. CDR3 length: 14 amino acids. J gave up 2 bases and V 3 bases, and 2 bases lay outside the gene matches. The V gene's germline CDR1 is SGHRS and CDR2 YFSETQ. This clone was picked up a small number of times. Antigen unknown. This CDR3 is also generated by other DNA sequences in the sample. This chain joins TRBV5-1 and TRBJ1-5; 7 nucleotides agree with TRBD1. The receptor was isolated from a woman in her 30s in good health. The sequenced sample was naive CD4+ T cells sorted from blood. Subset given: CD45RA+ positively selected. The CDR3 bases are TGCGCCAGCAGCTATGGGACAGGCAATCAGCCCCAGCATTTT. It codes for CASSYGTGNQPQHF. Complete variable domain (other parts from reference TRBV5-1 and TRBJ1-5): KAGVTQTPRYLIKTRGQQVTLSCSPISGHRSVSWYQQTPGQGLQFLFEYFSETQRNKGNFPGRFSGRQFSNSRSEMNVSTLELGDSALYLCASSYGTGNQPQHFGDGTRLSIL.